This TCR beta chain appears in the sequencing data of a study of beta chain features in type 1 diabetes. Study-level information: Patients and healthy donors were similar in age, gender and cell yields. Whole-study results and caveats: The study found that naive, central memory and Treg TCRB repertoires appeared more similar in patients than in healthy donors. In these data, an HLA type influence on TCRB rearrangement remained unresolved. With patients and controls alike, PCR might favor shorter templates to an equal degree.

CDR1 and CDR2 (germline): KGHSH, LQKENI. The length of the CDR3 is 13 residues. The V and J ends lost 4 bases and 7 bases respectively, with 14 bases between them. Comment on this clone: The antigen remains unidentified. A read error may explain this, as a much larger clone is one base away.

Expressed TCRB transcripts were sequenced because the isolated RNA had all been reverse transcribed beforehand. This table comes from immunoSEQ multiplex PCR, and its TCRdb copy is limited to in-frame clones, with some not included. This sample carries around 300,000 clones, around 15% of them seen once, and the ten largest clones take more than 6.5%. This TCR came from a man aged 25 to 40 in good health. The chain combines TRBV18 with TRBJ2-7; D not certain. Specimen: central memory CD4+ T cells from blood. The CDR3 loop reads CASSHSGLGEQYF. CDR3 nucleotide sequence: TGTGCCAGCTCACACTCGGGTTTGGGTGAGCAGTACTTC.